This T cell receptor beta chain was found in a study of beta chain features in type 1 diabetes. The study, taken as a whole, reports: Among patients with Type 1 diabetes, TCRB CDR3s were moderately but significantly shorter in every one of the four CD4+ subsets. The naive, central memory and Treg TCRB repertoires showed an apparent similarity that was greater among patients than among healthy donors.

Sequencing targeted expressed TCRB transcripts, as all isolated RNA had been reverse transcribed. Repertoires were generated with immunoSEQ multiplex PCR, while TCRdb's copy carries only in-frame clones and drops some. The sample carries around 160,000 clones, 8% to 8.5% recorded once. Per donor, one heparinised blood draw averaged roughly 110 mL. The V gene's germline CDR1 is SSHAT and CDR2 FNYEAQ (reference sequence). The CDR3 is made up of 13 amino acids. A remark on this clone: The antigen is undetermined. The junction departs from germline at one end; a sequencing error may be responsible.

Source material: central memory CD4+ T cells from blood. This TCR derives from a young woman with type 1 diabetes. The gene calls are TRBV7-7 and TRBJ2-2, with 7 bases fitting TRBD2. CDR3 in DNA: TGTGCTAGCAGCCTAAGCGGGGCCGGGGAGCTGTTTTTT. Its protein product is CASSLSGAGELFF.